This T cell receptor beta chain was identified during a study of blood T cell repertoires in COVID-19 (TCRdb year 2020). Describing the broader study: Samples from collaborators originated in the United States, Italy and Spain and spanned both the acute and convalescent phases of COVID-19. The material from the prospective study consisted of cDNA or gDNA derived from T cells, B-cell-depleted T cells, or PBMCs. Deeply sampled blood TCRbeta repertoires from subjects exposed to, actively infected with, or recovered from COVID-19 were included in the dataset. The repertoires were released in a freely available public database meant as a resource for research on the immune response to SARS-CoV-2. Samples came from the ongoing ImmuneRACE study (first 160 participants) plus 1,254 subjects from 6 global collaborators. Sample metadata almost always included a de-identified subject ID, COVID-19 status, age in years and sex. Where available, HLA class I and class II types were obtained from metadata supplied by the sample provider rather than from assay-based typing.

The paper's findings and limits, for the study overall: The quantity of clinical and demographic metadata differed by source and by participant and was supplied without curation.

Germline trimming amounts to 2 bases on V and 7 bases on J, with 8 as the count of junction bases outside the gene matches. CDR1 LGHDT and CDR2 YNNKEL are derived from the germline V gene (reference sequence). Inclusive of the bounding cysteine and phenylalanine, the CDR3 is 17 residues long. The retained sequence is limited to the CDR3, 51 bases, with the frame set at the first base. TCRbeta CDR3 regions were amplified from genomic DNA by means of the immunoSEQ Assay, a bias-controlled multiplex PCR. As for the original processing: The number of nucleated cells in each sample was estimated by amplification of reference gene primers within the assay. To quantify the absolute abundance of each unique TCRbeta CDR3 rearrangement, sequence reads were collapsed and filtered. Productive Simpson clonality was computed per sample as the square root of Simpson's diversity index over productive rearrangements. TCRdb took over this immuneACCESS table, retaining in-frame rearrangements with V and J assigned. Such tables are incomplete; in checked studies, under half of the missing clones stem from an unresolved V gene, and the remainder is unexplained. V, J and clone size are taken as reported in that table, and D and trimming were inferred from the DNA itself. The sample yields under 500,000 clones; about 85% were counted once. The ten biggest clones cover around 1.8% of the sample.

Turning to this clone: Its antigen is not yet known. There are no base qualities to consult, and no much larger clone falls within one base.

Participants in the prospective study were aged 18 to 89 years, lived in 24 United States geographic areas, and enrolled through a virtual design. Cohort assignment in the prospective study relied on participant-reported clinical history from a screening survey and a study questionnaire. Mobile phlebotomists in the prospective study collected whole blood, serum and a nasopharyngeal or oropharyngeal swab from every participant. Additional blood draws and questionnaires over a 2-month period could optionally be provided by prospective study participants. Before DNA extraction, blood samples from the prospective study were shipped at room temperature or frozen.

The receptor chain draws on TRBV3-1 (or the pseudogene TRBV3-2) and TRBJ2-2; 12 nucleotides in the junction match TRBD2. The sequence came from a woman younger than 35 with acute COVID-19. Sample: PBMCs or T cells enriched from blood (not recorded which). The nucleotides are TGTGCCAGCAGCCAACGACTAGCGGGAGTGTATGGCGGGGAGCTGTTTTTT. Its protein is CASSQRLAGVYGGELFF.